This TCR beta chain is from a study of T cells in Graves' hyperthyroidism and ophthalmopathy. Overall study context: Prior to any treatment, at the point of initial diagnosis, peripheral blood was collected. General study points: By a 13 V-J model, ophthalmopathy was set apart from stable hyperthyroidism.

RNA transcripts provided the source from which TCR beta CDR3 regions were amplified. Using the HTBI primer set, a first-round RT-PCR was run on the TCR CDR3. TCRdb called the multiplex PCR reads again in MiXCR, with one record for every CDR3 protein. This sample carries about 840,000 distinct CDR3 sequences, 35% to 45% of them seen once, and the ten largest clones take 8% to 9%. This clonotype was counted a few times. The antigen is undetermined. When ophthalmopathy did not progress within 18 months, Graves' hyperthyroidism was considered stable. Sequenced input: blood. The receptor comes from a young man with Graves' hyperthyroidism.

CDR3 in amino acids: CASSLEDRGYGYTF. The CDR3 DNA reads TGCGCCAGCAGCTTGGAGGACAGGGGGTATGGCTACACCTTC. The rearrangement uses TRBV5-1 and TRBJ1-2; 10 bases fit TRBD1. Germline V lookup: CDR1 SGHRS, CDR2 YFSETQ. This CDR3 region has 14 residues. Unmatched junction bases numbered 1, after V lost 0 bases and J lost 5 bases.